The subject of this entry is one T cell receptor beta chain. Its antigen remains unidentified. This sample was taken from a study of cytomegalovirus exposure and HLA in healthy donors. At the level of the study: The approximately 120 million unique TCR beta sequences, from roughly 170 million T cells, were found by an earlier analysis. The Caucasian-associated ancestry cluster contained 65% to 85% of the approximately 430 genotyped donors. Findings of the study overall: Within an earlier analysis, most TCR beta V segments proved productive either about 90% or about 30% of the time.

It was with 60 Vbeta and 13 Jbeta primers that the PCR ran. Only in-frame clones appear in the TCRdb table, and some are missing; sequencing was by immunoSEQ multiplex PCR. The sample holds 110,000 to 150,000 clones, about 80% seen once. CDR3 length equals 14 residues. Unmatched junction bases numbered 6, after V lost 6 bases and J lost 3 bases. The germline V gene encodes CDR1 MDHEN and CDR2 SYDVKM. This chain connects TRBV28 to TRBJ2-7; 9 nucleotides agree with TRBD2. This sequence originates from a female donor in good health and CMV-seronegative. Input material: PBMCs. DNA for the CDR3: TGTGCCAGCAGGGGTAGCGGGAGTGGCTACGAGCAGTACTTC. It specifies CASRGSGSGYEQYF.